A single sample gave rise to the 8 T cell receptor beta chains below, sequenced in a study of blood T cells in healthy people across ages (dated by TCRdb to the mid-2010s). Libraries were prepared through 5' RACE. Sequencing instrument: Illumina HiSeq 2500. A second PCR of about 7 to 12 cycles was run with a J-beta primer mix and a sample-barcoded 5' primer. TCRdb applied fastp at Q25 and MiXCR to the public reads, then kept only in-frame beta chains. Rows with a matching CDR3 protein are joined into one entry that keeps the most common DNA and genes. This sample gives around 1.5 million distinct CDR3 sequences in total; roughly 32% of them show up just once. The top ten hold around 10% of the sample. Sequencing used blood. These receptors were obtained from a woman aged 30 to 39 in good health.

The chain carries TRBV10-3 and TRBJ2-7; 9 bases match TRBD1. Trimming removed 4 bases from V and 5 bases from J; junction bases left unmatched: 15. The CDR3 is 17 residues long. The germline V gene encodes CDR1 ENHRY and CDR2 SYGVKD. The DNA for the CDR3 is TGTGCCATCAGTGCCGGGACAGGGAGGCCCCGGCGTGACGAGCAGTACTTC. This gives the protein CAISAGTGRPRRDEQYF.

V usage is TRBV9 and J usage is TRBJ2-3; the match to TRBD2 covers 12 bases. Per the germline V gene, CDR1 is SGDLS and CDR2 is YYNGEE. The CDR3 has 16 amino acids. V lost 6 bases to trimming and J lost 4 bases; unmatched junction nucleotides: 9. The CDR3 coding sequence is TGTGCCAGCAACGTTCCTAGCGGGAGGGGTGCAGATACGCAGTATTTT. Translating it yields CASNVPSGRGADTQYF.

The chain is built from TRBV28 and TRBJ1-5, with TRBD1 matching 7 bases. CDR3 length equals 14 residues. The junction had 4 bases not matched to a gene; V was cut back by 5 bases and J by 3 bases. CDR1 and CDR2 (germline): MDHEN, SYDVKM. The CDR3 bases are TGTGCCAGCAGTGCCGGGACAGCCAATCAGCCCCAGCATTTT. It is translated as CASSAGTANQPQHF.

The gene calls are TRBV18 and TRBJ1-1, with D hard to call. Trimming removed 0 bases from V and 5 bases from J, with 13 bases in between. CDR1 is KGHSH and CDR2 is LQKENI in the germline V gene. The CDR3 is 15 amino acids. CDR3 bases: TGTGCCAGCTCACCACCGATGGGTGAAAGGACTGAAGCTTTCTTT. It codes for CASSPPMGERTEAFF.

J is TRBJ2-7 and V is TRBV20-1; D may be TRBD1 (6 bases). Trimming shortened V by 3 bases and J by 3 bases, and 15 bases separated the two germline ends. The CDR3 length is 14 residues. Germline V gene lookup returns CDR1 DFQATT and CDR2 SNEGSKA (reference sequence). The CDR3 DNA is TGCAGTGCTAGTTCCTCGGACAGTAGCTACGAGCAGTACTTC. Its translation is CSASSSDSSYEQYF.

This clonotype has a handful of counts. The chain is built from TRBV27 and TRBJ1-1, with 9 bases aligning to TRBD1. The length of the CDR3 is 13 residues. Germline trimming cut 7 bases from V and 4 bases from J; bases unmatched to any gene: 4. Per the germline V gene, CDR1 is MNHEY and CDR2 is SMNVEV (reference sequence). CDR3: CASKLTGGTEAFF. CDR3 in DNA: TGTGCCAGCAAACTGACAGGGGGCACTGAAGCTTTCTTT.

This clonotype was recorded once. Since a much larger clone is just one base distant, this may be a read error. The chain uses TRBV6-2 or TRBV6-3 and TRBJ2-4, with D possibly matching TRBD2 (5 bases). The J call is doubtful: the DNA matches TRBJ2-7 better. The CDR3 runs to 13 residues. Per germline, CDR1 MNHEY and CDR2 SVGEGT. For the CDR3, the DNA is TGTACCAGCAGTTATCATGGGAGCTACGAGCAGTACTTC. Its protein product is CTSSYHGSYEQYF.

This clonotype was picked up many times. This sequence joins TRBV4-1 and TRBJ2-5; a possible D gene is TRBD2 (6 bases). V was cut by 4 bases and J by 5 bases, with 14 bases left in between. Germline V gene sequence: CDR1 MGHRA, CDR2 YSYEKL. CDR3 length: 14 residues. The CDR3 DNA sequence: TGCGCCAGCAGCCGGGGCGGGATGGGCGAGACCCAGTACTTC. It translates to CASSRGGMGETQYF.